A selection of T cell receptor beta chains follows, all from one sample in a study of PD-L1 blockade in urothelial cancer. Profiling relied on immunoSEQ multiplex PCR, and the TCRdb table lists in-frame clones only, not all of them. The sample holds about 19,000 clones; 88% are singletons and the top ten take 3.7%. Sample: PBMCs, taken around atezolizumab (anti-PD-L1) treatment. The receptors originated from a man in his fifties with urothelial cancer. Each CDR3 is given with its conserved first and last residue. A D gene is named only where the DNA matches it firmly. Clone size, where shown, is once, few, many, or a class for clones that have expanded.

clone size	CDR3 length	D gene	V gene	J gene	CDR3 DNA	CDR3 protein
NA	15	NA	TRBV7-8	TRBJ2-2	TGTGCCAGCAGCTCTAGGCAGCCGAACACCGGGGAGCTGTTTTTT	CASSSRQPNTGELFF
NA	14	NA	TRBV7-9	TRBJ2-5	TGTGCCAGCAGCTTGGGGGACGCGGGGGAGACCCAGTACTTC	CASSLGDAGETQYF
once	15	NA	TRBV5-1	TRBJ2-7	TGCGCCAGCAGCTTGAAAACAGCAGGCTCCTACGAGCAGTACTTC	CASSLKTAGSYEQYF
NA	16	TRBD2	TRBV2	TRBJ2-5	TGTGCCAGCAGTGAAGCCGCCCTAGCGGGAGGGGAGACCCAGTACTTC	CASSEAALAGGETQYF
NA	13	NA	TRBV18	TRBJ2-2	TGTGCCAGCTCACCATCAGTGACCGGGGAGCTGTTTTTT	CASSPSVTGELFF
NA	13	NA	TRBV6-5	TRBJ2-7	TGTGCCAGCAGTTATAGAGTGAGCTACGAGCAGTACTTC	CASSYRVSYEQYF
NA	13	NA	TRBV14	TRBJ2-7	TGTGCCAGCAGCCAAATGGGGGGCTACGAGCAGTACTTC	CASSQMGGYEQYF
NA	15	NA	TRBV21-1	TRBJ2-5	TGTGCCAGCAGCAAAGTTCGGGGGACCCAAGAGACCCAGTACTTC	CASSKVRGTQETQYF
NA	12	TRBD1	TRBV5-6	TRBJ2-7	TGTGCCAGCAGTCGACAGGGGTACGAGCAGTACTTC	CASSRQGYEQYF
once	14	NA	TRBV10-3	TRBJ2-7	TGTGCCATCAGCACGGAGCAGGGCGTCCGCGAGCAGTACTTC	CAISTEQGVREQYF
NA	14	TRBD1	TRBV28	TRBJ1-2	TGTGCCAGCACCACCGGGACAGGGGGTTATGGCTACACCTTC	CASTTGTGGYGYTF
NA	14	NA	TRBV5-5	TRBJ1-2	TGTGCCAGCAGCCCGGACAGCCCCTACTATGGCTACACCTTC	CASSPDSPYYGYTF
NA	15	TRBD1	TRBV10-1	TRBJ2-3	TGCGCCAGCAGTAGGGACAGGGGACCAACAGATACGCAGTATTTT	CASSRDRGPTDTQYF
NA	16	NA	TRBV21-1	TRBJ1-2	TGTGCCAGCAGCCCAATCCCGGGACAGGGGCCATATGGCTACACCTTC	CASSPIPGQGPYGYTF
NA	15	TRBD1	TRBV12-5	TRBJ1-5	TGTGCTAGTGGCGCAGGGACAGTAACAAATCAGCCCCAGCATTTT	CASGAGTVTNQPQHF
NA	18	NA	TRBV5-1	TRBJ2-4	TGCGCCAGCAGCTTGGAACAGGGCCCGAGGCTAGCCAAAAACATTCAGTACTTC	CASSLEQGPRLAKNIQYF
NA	17	TRBD2	TRBV27	TRBJ2-1	TGTGCCAGCAGTTATAGAGTGAGGCTAGCGGGTGGAGATGAGCAGTTCTTC	CASSYRVRLAGGDEQFF
NA	13	NA	TRBV9	TRBJ1-1	TGTGCCAGCAGCGTAGCGGGTATCACTGAAGCTTTCTTT	CASSVAGITEAFF
NA	21	TRBD2	TRBV18	TRBJ2-3	TGTGCCAGCTCACCATTTTTCCAGGCCCTGACTAGCGGGTCTAGCACAGATACGCAGTATTTT	CASSPFFQALTSGSSTDTQYF
NA	15	TRBD1	TRBV10-2	TRBJ2-3	TGCGCCAGCAGTGTGAACAGGGGGCTTAGTGATACGCAGTATTTT	CASSVNRGLSDTQYF
NA	14	NA	TRBV6-1	TRBJ1-5	TGTGCCAGCAGTGAACTGACAGTCAATCAGCCCCAGCATTTT	CASSELTVNQPQHF
NA	18	TRBD2	TRBV4-1	TRBJ2-3	TGCGCCAGCAGCCAAGATCTACTAGCGGGGGGATTAACAGATACGCAGTATTTT	CASSQDLLAGGLTDTQYF
NA	14	NA	TRBV6-5	TRBJ1-5	TGTGCCAGCAGTTACTCGGCTGGCAATCAGCCCCAGCATTTT	CASSYSAGNQPQHF
NA	15	TRBD1	TRBV9	TRBJ2-6	TGTGCCAGCAGCGCCACAGGGGCTGGGGCCAACGTCCTGACTTTC	CASSATGAGANVLTF
NA	14	NA	TRBV5-5	TRBJ1-6	TGTGCCAGCAGCTTGTCGCCAGATAATTCACCCCTCCACTTT	CASSLSPDNSPLHF
NA	17	TRBD2	TRBV7-6	TRBJ2-1	TGTGCCAGCAGCTTAGAAATTAGCGGGAGCTCCTACAATGAGCAGTTCTTC	CASSLEISGSSYNEQFF
NA	15	NA	TRBV21-1	TRBJ1-2	TGTGCCAAAGCGGGACGTTCTCTCCCTAACTATGGCTACACCTTC	CAKAGRSLPNYGYTF
NA	16	NA	TRBV7-2	TRBJ1-1	TGTGCCAGCAGCTTAATTAGGACAGTAATGAACACTGAAGCTTTCTTT	CASSLIRTVMNTEAFF
NA	14	TRBD2	TRBV7-2	TRBJ2-7	TGTGCCAGCAGCTTAGCGGGACTAGCGGGGGAGCAGTACTTC	CASSLAGLAGEQYF
NA	17	NA	TRBV5-1	TRBJ2-5	TGCGCCAGCAGCTTGTTGGCGGGGGTGTTAGGGGGAGAGACCCAGTACTTC	CASSLLAGVLGGETQYF
NA	15	TRBD2	TRBV27	TRBJ2-7	TGTGCCAGCAGTCCGCGGGTAGCGGGTAGCTACGAGCAGTACTTC	CASSPRVAGSYEQYF
NA	14	NA	TRBV29-1	TRBJ2-1	TGCAGCGTTGGTGGAGGGATCACCTACAATGAGCAGTTCTTC	CSVGGGITYNEQFF
NA	12	NA	TRBV21-1	TRBJ2-7	TGTGCCAGCAGCCCCAGGCCCTACGAGCAGTACTTC	CASSPRPYEQYF